The rows below give T cell receptor beta chains drawn from one sample of a study of CD8 T cells in ankylosing spondylitis. TCRdb used MiXCR to reprocess the 5' RACE reads, holding one entry per CDR3 protein. The sample records hundreds of thousands of distinct CDR3 sequences, about 12% being singletons. Sample: blood, either unsorted or a sorted T cell fraction (not recorded which). Source of these receptors: a male donor with ankylosing spondylitis. The CDR3 runs from the conserved cysteine through the conserved F or W. The D gene is left open where the match is weak. Clone size appears in some rows only: once, few, many, or a class for an expanded clone.

D,J,size,V,length,CDR3,DNA
.,TRBJ1-6,.,TRBV12-3/TRBV12-4,15,CASSKLSSYNSPLHF,TGTGCCAGCAGCAAACTATCCTCCTATAATTCACCCCTCCACTTT
.,TRBJ2-1,few,TRBV10-1,14,CASSEISTMHEQFF,TGCGCCAGCAGTGAGATCAGTACCATGCATGAGCAGTTCTTC
.,TRBJ2-7,.,TRBV10-3,17,CAISELSSSRMAYEQYF,TGTGCCATCAGTGAGCTCTCATCCTCTAGGATGGCCTACGAGCAGTACTTC
.,TRBJ1-2,.,TRBV5-5,14,CASSLVPNNYGYTF,TGTGCCAGCAGCTTGGTTCCCAATAACTATGGCTACACCTTC
.,TRBJ2-3,.,TRBV20-1,17,CSARAVLTGFGGGMQYF,TGCAGTGCTAGGGCCGTATTGACAGGTTTTGGTGGCGGTATGCAGTATTTT
.,TRBJ1-2,few,TRBV20-1,12,CSARERGDGYTF,TGCAGTGCTAGAGAGCGGGGGGACGGCTACACCTTC
.,TRBJ1-2,many,TRBV12-3/TRBV12-4,14,CASSLLQGRNGYTF,TGTGCCAGCAGTTTATTGCAGGGGAGGAATGGCTACACCTTC
TRBD2,TRBJ2-2,few,TRBV20-1,16,CSARTSGLGNTGELFF,TGCAGTGCTAGAACTAGCGGTCTGGGGAACACCGGGGAGCTGTTTTTT
TRBD1,TRBJ1-6,few,TRBV13,14,CASSEGQANSPLHF,TGTGCCAGCAGCGAGGGACAGGCGAATTCACCCCTCCACTTT
.,TRBJ1-1,many,TRBV9,15,CASSVGNTGDTEAFF,TGTGCCAGCAGCGTAGGTAATACGGGGGACACTGAAGCTTTCTTT
TRBD1,TRBJ1-4,many,TRBV9,14,CASSVGQGDEKLFF,TGTGCCAGCAGCGTAGGTCAGGGGGATGAAAAACTGTTTTTT
.,TRBJ2-3,.,TRBV13,16,CASSLGSLRSTDTQYF,TGTGCCAGCAGCTTAGGTTCTCTTAGAAGCACAGATACGCAGTATTTT
.,TRBJ2-7,.,TRBV30,13,CAWSVPLTYEQYF,TGTGCCTGGAGTGTACCATTAACCTACGAGCAGTACTTC
.,TRBJ2-6,few,TRBV28,16,CASSSAVGVGANVLTF,TGTGCCAGCAGCTCCGCGGTCGGGGTTGGGGCCAACGTCCTGACTTTC
TRBD1,TRBJ2-5,.,TRBV9,16,CASSPGDRGSQETQYF,TGTGCCAGCAGCCCTGGGGACAGGGGGAGTCAAGAGACCCAGTACTTC
.,TRBJ2-5,few,TRBV18,14,CASSHRTAQETQYF,TGTGCCAGCTCACACCGTACAGCCCAAGAGACCCAGTACTTC
.,TRBJ2-6,once,TRBV25-1,18,CASSGVQGRGSGANVLTF,TGTGCCAGCAGTGGGGTACAGGGTCGTGGGTCTGGGGCCAACGTCCTGACTTTC
TRBD1,TRBJ2-7,.,TRBV20-1,13,CSADGQGGDEQYF,TGCAGTGCGGATGGACAGGGCGGCGACGAGCAGTACTTC
.,TRBJ2-5,.,TRBV20-1,14,CSARRLPLQETQYF,TGCAGTGCTAGAAGACTGCCGCTCCAAGAGACCCAGTACTTC
.,TRBJ1-1,.,TRBV7-2,16,CASSLALGAPGTEAFF,TGTGCCAGCAGCTTAGCGCTGGGGGCGCCGGGCACTGAAGCTTTCTTT
.,TRBJ2-7,few,TRBV20-1,12,CRSSDYMGEQYF,TGCAGGAGCTCGGACTACATGGGCGAGCAGTACTTC
.,TRBJ2-1,few,TRBV29-1,17,CSVEDLDGLALFNEQFF,TGCAGCGTTGAAGATCTGGACGGGCTAGCCCTCTTCAATGAGCAGTTCTTC
.,TRBJ2-5,few,TRBV28,14,CASSFWRSEETQYF,TGTGCCAGCAGCTTCTGGCGGAGTGAAGAGACCCAGTACTTC
.,TRBJ1-1,.,TRBV4-3,15,CASSQVVFPNTEAFF,TGCGCCAGCAGCCAAGTGGTGTTTCCGAACACTGAAGCTTTCTTT
TRBD1,TRBJ1-1,few,TRBV6-1,14,CASTTGQGGTEAFF,TGTGCCAGCACCACCGGACAGGGAGGGACTGAAGCTTTCTTT
TRBD2,TRBJ2-1,many,TRBV5-1,15,CASRAPGLAGGEQFF,TGCGCCAGCAGGGCACCGGGACTAGCGGGAGGTGAGCAGTTCTTC
TRBD1,TRBJ2-7,.,TRBV11-1,18,CASKRWGTGGSGSYEQYF,TGTGCCAGCAAGAGATGGGGGACAGGGGGCTCTGGTTCCTACGAGCAGTACTTC
.,TRBJ2-5,many,TRBV20-1,15,CSASQTGTTGETQYF,TGCAGTGCTAGTCAAACCGGGACTACAGGGGAGACCCAGTACTTC
TRBD1,TRBJ1-6,many,TRBV20-1,15,CSAKVATGYNSPLHF,TGCAGTGCTAAGGTTGCGACAGGGTATAATTCACCCCTCCACTTT
.,TRBJ1-1,.,TRBV20-1,13,CSARDGTKFRAFF,TGCAGTGCTAGAGACGGAACAAAGTTTCGGGCTTTCTTT
.,TRBJ2-3,few,TRBV28,15,CASSFISGGTDTQYF,TGTGCCAGCAGTTTTATTAGCGGAGGCACAGATACGCAGTATTTT
TRBD1,TRBJ2-7,.,TRBV6-1,14,CATGTGLGAYEQYF,TGTGCCACCGGGACAGGGTTAGGAGCCTACGAGCAGTACTTC
TRBD2,TRBJ2-5,.,TRBV30,13,CAWSVARGLAGSF,TGTGCCTGGAGTGTAGCTAGGGGACTAGCGGGTTCTTTC
.,TRBJ1-4,few,TRBV20-1,11,CSARTNEKLFF,TGCAGTGCTCGGACTAATGAAAAACTGTTTTTT